The entry below gives a single T cell receptor beta chain sequence along with its context. What it recognizes is unknown. This entry belongs to a study of T cell repertoires in cytomegalovirus infection. At the level of the study: Recently identified HLA-C-restricted CMV epitopes were used, and well-studied HLA-B-restricted CMV epitopes were used as well. Public signatures in TCR beta pointed to CMV infection and matching HLA type.

Overall study results and limits: Summed frequency of public TCR beta families distinguished CMV carriers with the relevant HLA. The response measured ex vivo was dominated by TCR beta clonotypes (HLA-C-restricted and CMV-specific).

Germline V gene sequence: CDR1 LNHDA, CDR2 SQIVND (reference sequence). The length of the CDR3 is 16 residues. The V gene end was trimmed by 2 bases and the J gene end by 5 bases; junction bases not matched to a gene: 7. A single record per CDR3 protein comes from TCRdb applying MiXCR to the reads. The table records roughly 920,000 distinct CDR3 sequences, approximately 31% of them present only once. The genes are TRBV19 and TRBJ1-1; the match to TRBD1 covers 11 bases. This receptor was taken from a human donor in good health (CMV status not recorded). Some clones in this sample may be carry-over from other donors' samples. Specimen: cultured CD8+ T cells from PBMCs, collected from culture after CMV antigen stimulation. The DNA for the CDR3 is TGTGCCAGTAGTATATACGGGACAGGGGGTTGGACTGAAGCTTTCTTT. Translated: CASSIYGTGGWTEAFF.